The source of this TCR beta chain is a study of human T cells and chemical hapten exposure (dated by TCRdb to the early 2020s). Regarding the research as a whole: For sensitization, 2% DPC in acetone was applied to a roughly 2 cm by roughly 2 cm area of upper inner arm skin. Blood was sampled from patients pre-sensitization (week 0) and at 2, 6 and about 24 weeks after DPC sensitization. Blood for TCR sequencing was provided by twenty-nine alopecia patients at one to four time points (pre-sensitization, 2, 6 and 24 weeks). Throughout the study period of about 22 weeks, patients also received therapeutic DPC doses to the scalp every week. Patch testing was done on the upper back using Finn chambers containing 0.01% DPC, and results were scored after 6 days according to International Contact Dermatitis Research Group standards. In alopecia patients, the study followed how the peripheral blood TCR repertoire changed in vivo over primary and secondary sensitization to diphenylcyclopropenone (DPC), a hapten. The patient cohort, mostly female, included alopecia areata with under or over 50% scalp involvement, alopecia totalis and alopecia universalis. Libraries were pooled for sequencing, and per-sample TCR yields varied mainly because of small differences in library volumes within the pool. Here is what the overall study found, with its caveats: Because every patient had alopecia, a presumed autoimmune disease, the patients' immune response might differ from that of healthy individuals. No change with DPC sensitization was found in the number of TCRs above 1 in 1000 frequency, and no evidence of global repertoire structure alterations was found. After repeated subsampling, the strength of the expansion versus patch-test correlation and the threshold at which it became significant changed. Patch test score correlated positively with the number of PT1 expanded TCRs, reaching significance at thresholds 8, 16 and 32 but not at 4. Significantly more large CDR3 similarity clusters were formed by expanded TCRs than by pre-sensitization or healthy control sets, consistent with antigen-driven responses.

The library was made by RACE. These reads were obtained on a NextSeq 500. Library preparation attached unique molecular identifiers to individual cDNA molecules for quantitative, reproducible TCR counting. For every blood RNA sample, sequencing covered both the TCR alpha and TCR beta chains. Per the authors' processing: The median number of TCRs per sample was 85,000 to 100,000, ranging from about 20,000 to 750,000. The Decombinator software suite was used to annotate the V, J and CDR3 of the TCR reads. To make PS versus PT1 abundance plots, every sample was subsampled to the same number of TCRs (28,000). Expanded TCRs were defined as absent before sensitization and observed at least eight times at the 2-week time point. The raw public reads went through TCRdb reprocessing: fastp at Q25, MiXCR clone calling, in-frame beta chains kept. Rows merge per CDR3 protein into single entries with the most common DNA and genes. The V and J calls, along with clone size, are taken from TCRdb and not from the paper's own processing. The sample yields roughly 200,000 distinct CDR3 sequences; around 25% were counted once. Clones ranked in the top ten supply 2% to 2.5% of the sample.

A remark on this clonotype: This receptor's antigen is unknown. One base away there is no much larger clone; base qualities are not given.

The time point label, as the study defines it: patch test 3, about 24 weeks after DPC sensitization. Read against the paper, the sample's treatment or condition label means: therapeutic diphenylcyclopropenone sensitization with weekly scalp DPC. Blood at each patch-test visit was drawn before the patch test was applied. Patients were eligible if aged 18 to 70, diagnosed with alopecia and judged suitable for DPC therapy, and pregnant patients were excluded. Total RNA was extracted from unfractionated whole blood collected in Tempus Blood RNA tubes. Here V drops 5 bases and J drops 5 bases, and the junction holds 10 bases not matched to any gene. The CDR3 runs 15 amino acids, cysteine and phenylalanine included. Of the read, only the CDR3 DNA is kept; its 45 bases are in frame from base 1. Sequences SGHTA (CDR1) and FQGTGA (CDR2) are obtained from the germline V gene.

This TCR came from a woman aged 40 to 50 with alopecia areata. Some clones in this sample may be carry-over from other donors' samples. The source was whole blood, collected in connection with sensitization to the hapten diphenylcyclopropenone (DPC). The V and J segments used are TRBV7-3 and TRBJ2-7, with 9 junctional bases fitting TRBD1. The encoded CDR3 is CASSTSGTGIHEQYF. The nucleotide sequence reads as follows: TGTGCCAGCAGCACTTCCGGGACAGGGATCCACGAGCAGTACTTC.